Below are 13 T cell receptor beta chains sequenced from a single sample in a study of blood T cell repertoires in COVID-19. Sequenced by immunoSEQ multiplex PCR; TCRdb stores in-frame clones only, minus some. The data contain about 150,000 clones, 80% to 90% of them seen just once; the ten biggest clones take up around an eighth. The specimen was peripheral blood. The source of these receptors is a young man with COVID-19, enrolled during active disease.

V is TRBV5-4 and J is TRBJ2-1; 11 positions agree with TRBD2. J was trimmed by 4 bases and V by 3 bases; bases with no gene match: 3. In germline, CDR1 is SGHNT, CDR2 YYREEE (reference sequence). The CDR3 is 15 residues long. The CDR3 spells CASSWGTSGYNEQFF. The CDR3 nucleotides read TGTGCCAGCAGCTGGGGGACTAGCGGATACAATGAGCAGTTCTTC. The full variable domain, completed using reference TRBV5-4 and TRBJ2-1, is ETGVTQSPTHLIKTRGQQVTLRCSSQSGHNTVSWYQQALGQGPQFIFQYYREEENGRGNFPPRFSGLQFPNYSSELNVNALELDDSALYLCASSWGTSGYNEQFFGPGTRLTVL.

The CDR3 bases are TGTGCCAGCAGTTTAAGACAGGTTCCAGGAAACACCATATATTTT. This sequence encodes CASSLRQVPGNTIYF. The V call is TRBV28, the J call TRBJ1-3, with D possibly TRBD1 on 6 matching bases. CDR3 length equals 15 residues. V was trimmed by 2 bases and J by 4 bases, leaving 12 bases between them. The V gene's germline CDR1 is MDHEN and CDR2 SYDVKM.

A single count supports this clone. V and J are TRBV28 and TRBJ1-5, with D uncertain. V shed 11 bases and J shed 4 bases, with 15 bases lying between them. Looked up from germline, CDR1 is MDHEN and CDR2 is SYDVKM. The CDR3 covers 13 residues. This CDR3 reads CAHPSNRNQPQHF. CDR3 DNA sequence: TGTGCCCATCCCTCCAACCGGAATCAGCCCCAGCATTTT.

The V gene is TRBV27, the J gene TRBJ1-1; D might be TRBD1 (6 bases). The CDR3 length is 15 residues. From germline, CDR1 is MNHEY and CDR2 SMNVEV (reference sequence). V lost 5 bases and J lost 5, with 18 bases in between. For the CDR3, the DNA is TGTGCCAGCAGTCCCCGGGGGGCCCGAGGGACTGAAGCTTTCTTT. This encodes CASSPRGARGTEAFF.

The rearrangement joins TRBV6-2 or TRBV6-3 to TRBJ2-7; no clear D. V lost 2 bases to trimming and J lost 1 base, with 15 bases between them. The CDR3 has 16 amino acids. CDR1 is MNHEY and CDR2 is SVGEGT in the germline V gene. As DNA, the CDR3 is TGTGCCAGCAGTTACAAGGCGCGGAGCCCTTCCTACGAGCAGTACTTC. This codes for CASSYKARSPSYEQYF.

The chain employs TRBV5-6 and TRBJ2-7; a possible D gene is TRBD2 (5 bases). The CDR3 is made up of 14 amino acids. From germline, CDR1 is SGHDT and CDR2 YYEEEE. Trimming removed 1 base at V and 6 bases at J, with 14 bases between. CDR3 residues: CASSLYMLAGEQYF. CDR3 DNA: TGTGCCAGCAGCTTGTATATGCTTGCGGGCGAGCAGTACTTC.

This clone was seen a single time. V and J are TRBV7-3 and TRBJ2-1; D remains ambiguous. Germline CDR1 and CDR2: SGHTA and FQGTGA. V shed 5 bases and J shed 3 bases, with 14 bases lying between them. This CDR3 is built from 15 residues. The CDR3 DNA sequence: TGTGCCAGCAGCCCCCGGGTCCCTATCTACAATGAGCAGTTCTTC. This encodes CASSPRVPIYNEQFF.

This chain joins TRBV5-8 and TRBJ2-5, with a possible D match to TRBD1 (5 bases). The CDR3 spans 14 residues. Germline V gives CDR1 SGHTS, CDR2 YDEGEE. Trimming shortened V by 2 bases and J by 4 bases, and 12 bases separated the two germline ends. The CDR3 nucleotides are TGTGCCAGCAGCTTCCGCTCTAGGGGAGAGACCCAGTACTTC. As protein: CASSFRSRGETQYF.

This sequence joins TRBV27 and TRBJ1-6; no firm D call. The V end lost 3 bases, the J end lost 4 bases, and 10 bases lay between the germline ends. This CDR3 spans 15 amino acids. Germline CDR1 is MNHEY and CDR2 is SMNVEV (reference sequence). CDR3 loop: CASSFLGVYNSPLHF. In DNA, the CDR3 is TGTGCCAGCAGTTTTTTGGGCGTGTATAATTCACCCCTCCACTTT.

This chain's CDR3 is CASSGRDRSYEQYF. The CDR3 DNA reads TGTGCCAGCAGCGGACGGGACAGGTCCTACGAGCAGTACTTC. V usage is TRBV21-1 and J usage is TRBJ2-7; the D call TRBD1 from the table was never checked on the DNA. TRBV21-1 is annotated as a pseudogene. The CDR3 covers 14 residues.

The sample holds many counts of this clone. This chain joins TRBV4-3 and TRBJ1-2, with a tentative D call TRBD1 (6 bases). The CDR3 is 20 residues long. Germline V lookup: CDR1 LGHNA, CDR2 YSLEER. V gave up 3 bases and J gave up 4 bases, with 30 bases separating them. CDR3 protein: CASSQFTQGTGLLGTYGYTF. The CDR3 nucleotides are TGCGCCAGCAGCCAGTTTACACAGGGAACGGGTTTATTAGGCACCTATGGCTACACCTTC.

The chain has TRBV10-3 and TRBJ1-1; possibly TRBD1 for D (5 bases). V dropped 3 bases and J dropped 0 bases, with 8 bases sitting between them. Germline-derived CDR1 and CDR2 are ENHRY and SYGVKD. CDR3 length: 14 amino acids. This CDR3 reads CAISDRQMNTEAFF. CDR3 DNA: TGTGCCATCAGTGATAGACAGATGAACACTGAAGCTTTCTTT.

This sequence joins TRBV27 and TRBJ1-2; maybe TRBD1 (5 bases). Germline V lookup: CDR1 MNHEY, CDR2 SMNVEV (reference sequence). V lost 8 bases, J lost 2 bases, and 12 bases lay in between. The CDR3 is 13 residues long. The CDR3 sequence is CASAQGVNYGYTF. Here the CDR3 DNA reads TGTGCCAGCGCCCAAGGGGTCAACTATGGCTACACCTTC.